This passage covers 24 T cell receptor beta chains from one sample sequenced in a study of early T cells in non-severe SARS-CoV-2 infection (dated by TCRdb to the early 2020s). Library prep was done by 5' RACE. Sequencing was carried out with a NextSeq 500. TCRdb applied fastp at Q25 and MiXCR to the public reads, then kept only in-frame beta chains. Each record represents a unique CDR3 protein, reported with the most common genes and DNA among its rows. For this sample the table gives some 35,000 distinct CDR3 sequences, of which less than 5% were detected only once. The ten largest account for 9% to 10% of the sample. Input material: whole blood. The source of these receptors is an adult who was a healthcare worker with PCR-confirmed SARS-CoV-2 infection or an uninfected control (not recorded which).

This clonotype was counted at least ten times. V and J are TRBV9 and TRBJ1-1; D is undetermined. Trimming pared 3 bases from V and 4 bases from J, leaving 10 bases between. There are 13 residues in the CDR3. Germline assignment: CDR1 SGDLS and CDR2 YYNGEE. The CDR3 coding sequence is TGTGCCAGCAGCGCCTTTGTGGCCACTGAAGCTTTCTTT. Residues: CASSAFVATEAFF.

This clonotype was seen a handful of times. The rearrangement uses TRBV7-8 and TRBJ2-5, with TRBD2 identical over 12 bases. With 5 bases clipped from V and 4 bases from J, the junction kept 14 bases outside the gene matches. Germline assignment: CDR1 SGHVS and CDR2 FQNEAQ. This CDR3 has 18 amino acids. Here the CDR3 DNA reads TGTGCCAGCAGCCCACAGACTAGCGGGAGAATTGTGGGAGAGACCCAGTACTTC. Protein: CASSPQTSGRIVGETQYF.

This clonotype was seen many times. The V call is TRBV3-1, the J call TRBJ1-2; D might be TRBD1 (5 bases). This CDR3 spans 14 amino acids. V lost 6 bases to trimming and J lost 4 bases, with 15 bases between them. Germline V lookup: CDR1 LGHDT, CDR2 YNNKEL (reference sequence). CDR3 amino acids: CASSYSDSIYGYTF. The CDR3, as DNA: TGTGCCAGCAGTTACAGTGACAGCATCTATGGCTACACCTTC.

The V and J genes are TRBV5-6 and TRBJ1-1; maybe TRBD1 (6 bases). Germline values: CDR1 SGHDT, CDR2 YYEEEE. The V end was cut by 0 bases, the J end by 0 bases, with 9 bases between. This CDR3 has 15 amino acids. In DNA form, the CDR3 reads TGTGCCAGCAGCTTGGCCGGGGGCATGAACACTGAAGCTTTCTTT. This codes for CASSLAGGMNTEAFF.

This clonotype occurred a few times. J is TRBJ1-3 and V is TRBV11-2; D remains unclear. The germline V gene has CDR1 SGHAT and CDR2 FQNNGV. Trimming took off 3 bases at V and 0 bases at J, with 6 bases between the two ends. The CDR3 sequence is 14 residues long. CDR3 sequence (DNA): TGTGCCAGCAGCTTGATCCCCTCTGGAAACACCATATATTTT. It translates to CASSLIPSGNTIYF. Full variable domain (outside the CDR3, taken from reference TRBV11-2 and TRBJ1-3): EAGVAQSPRYKIIEKRQSVAFWCNPISGHATLYWYQQILGQGPKLLIQFQNNGVVDDSQLPKDRFSAERLKGVDSTLKIQPAKLEDSAVYLCASSLIPSGNTIYFGEGSWLTVV.

This clonotype was observed many times. The chain recombines TRBV5-6 with TRBJ2-7; no clear D. V lost 1 base, J lost 4 bases, and 6 bases lay in between. Germline V lookup: CDR1 SGHDT, CDR2 YYEEEE. The CDR3 sequence is 12 residues long. The CDR3 spells CASSLLGYEQYF. The CDR3, as DNA: TGTGCCAGCAGCTTGCTCGGGTACGAGCAGTACTTC.

V is TRBV4-2 and J is TRBJ2-7; D remains unclear. This CDR3 spans 15 amino acids. V gave up 1 base and J gave up 7 bases, with 17 bases separating them. Per the germline V gene, CDR1 is LGHNA and CDR2 is YNFKEQ. As DNA, the CDR3 is TGTGCCAGCAGCCAAGGAGAATACCCCCTCTGGGAGCAGTACTTC. Protein: CASSQGEYPLWEQYF.

The table lists this clonotype with many counts. This chain connects TRBV29-1 to TRBJ2-7, with TRBD1 as a possible D gene (6 bases). The CDR3 sequence is 15 residues long. The V end lost 3 bases, the J end lost 10 bases, and 25 bases lay between the germline ends. Germline V lookup: CDR1 SQVTM, CDR2 ANQGSEA. CDR3 sequence (DNA): TGCAGCGTTGAGGAGTGGCGGCAGGGGCTCATCGTTCAGTACTTC. The encoded protein is CSVEEWRQGLIVQYF.

Many counts were recorded for this clonotype. This rearrangement joins TRBV6-2 or TRBV6-3 to TRBJ1-2; D is undetermined. The CDR3 runs 13 residues. Germline CDR1 is MNHEY and CDR2 is SVGEGT. Trimming took off 6 bases at V and 4 bases at J, with 12 bases between the two ends. The DNA of the CDR3 is TGTGCCAGCAGCTTGGGCCAGGCCTATGGCTACACCTTC. Translating gives CASSLGQAYGYTF.

The sample holds a few counts of this clonotype. The genes are TRBV18 and TRBJ2-5; 7 bases match TRBD1. CDR1 and CDR2 from the germline V gene are KGHSH and LQKENI. The length of the CDR3 is 15 residues. With 3 bases clipped from V and 1 base from J, the junction kept 5 bases outside the gene matches. The CDR3 is CASSPFEGAQETQYF. Written as DNA, the CDR3 is TGTGCCAGCTCACCCTTCGAGGGGGCCCAAGAGACCCAGTACTTC.

This clonotype was recorded at least ten times. The chain combines TRBV7-9 with TRBJ2-1; 7 nucleotides align to TRBD1. Germline V gene data show CDR1 as SEHNR and CDR2 as FQNEAQ (reference sequence). After removal of 6 bases from V and 7 bases from J, the junction contained 6 bases not matched to a gene. The CDR3 runs 13 residues. CDR3 nucleotides: TGTGCCAGCAGAGAGGGGGCTGGGAATGAGCAGTTCTTC. It specifies CASREGAGNEQFF.

This clonotype was counted only a few times. The chain links TRBV6-2 or TRBV6-3 to TRBJ2-2; a weak D match, TRBD2 (6 bases). CDR3 length equals 18 residues. Trimming left V 0 bases short and J 3 bases short, with 17 bases between. Germline lookup yields CDR1 MNHEY and CDR2 SVGEGT. The CDR3 region is CASSYSVARERDTGELFF. The CDR3, as DNA: TGTGCCAGCAGTTACTCGGTAGCTCGGGAGAGGGACACCGGGGAGCTGTTTTTT.

This clonotype was counted at least ten times. The chain combines TRBV7-2 with TRBJ2-3; D tentatively fits TRBD1 or TRBD2 (5 bases each). CDR1 SGHTA and CDR2 FQGNSA come from the germline V gene. The length of the CDR3 is 16 residues. The V and J ends lost 1 base and 0 bases respectively, with 11 bases between them. The CDR3 DNA reads as TGTGCCAGCAGCTTAGGGGGGAGCAAGAGCACAGATACGCAGTATTTT. Protein: CASSLGGSKSTDTQYF.

This clonotype has at least ten counts. CDR3 nucleotide sequence: TGTGCCAGCAGCTTAAGGGCAGGGGAAGGGCGCCCTGGAAACACCATATATTTT. It translates to CASSLRAGEGRPGNTIYF. The genes are TRBV7-8 and TRBJ1-3, with D maybe TRBD1 (6 bases). CDR3 length: 18 amino acids. CDR1 is SGHVS and CDR2 is FQNEAQ in the germline V gene. The V gene lost 2 bases and the J gene lost 2 bases, with 19 bases spanning the gap.

This clonotype has ten or more counts. The V call is TRBV7-9, the J call TRBJ2-7, with D unclear. V was cut by 4 bases and J by 2 bases, with 9 bases left in between. The CDR3 loop spans 13 amino acids. The V gene's germline CDR1 is SEHNR and CDR2 FQNEAQ (reference sequence). The CDR3 DNA reads as TGTGCCAGCAGCTCCGACGTTGCCTACGAGCAGTACGTC. This sequence encodes CASSSDVAYEQYV.

This clonotype came up many times. The chain employs TRBV20-1 and TRBJ2-7; tentatively, D is TRBD1 (6 bases). Between the trimmed V and J ends, which lost 3 bases and 6 bases, there was a span of 9 bases. Per germline, CDR1 DFQATT and CDR2 SNEGSKA (reference sequence). CDR3 size: 11 residues. CDR3: CSASTGFEQYV. The CDR3 nucleotides are TGCAGTGCTAGTACAGGGTTCGAGCAGTACGTC.

The rearrangement joins TRBV12-3 or TRBV12-4 to TRBJ2-7; 7 bases line up with TRBD2. The CDR3 is made up of 14 amino acids. Trimming at V came to 4 bases and at J to 5 bases, leaving 8 bases not matched to a gene. CDR3: CASSYGEGRNEQYF. DNA of the CDR3: TGTGCCAGCAGTTATGGGGAGGGGAGGAACGAGCAGTACTTC.

This clonotype has at least ten counts. The CDR3 DNA is TGCAGTGCTAGACAGCGGACAGGGGGCGGCAAAAACATTCAGTACTTC. It yields the protein CSARQRTGGGKNIQYF. The chain combines TRBV20-1 with TRBJ2-4; 11 bases agree with TRBD1. Germline CDR1 reads DFQATT; CDR2 reads SNEGSKA (reference sequence). The CDR3 sequence is 16 residues long. V was clipped by 2 bases and J by 3 bases; unmatched bases: 6.

This clonotype was recorded at least ten times. This rearrangement joins TRBV7-9 to TRBJ1-5, with 8 bases matching TRBD1. The CDR3 has 14 residues. The V and J ends lost 5 bases and 3 bases, in that order; junction bases with no gene match: 3. Germline V gives CDR1 SEHNR, CDR2 FQNEAQ (reference sequence). The CDR3 is CASSPGQVNQPQHF. Here the CDR3 DNA reads TGTGCCAGCAGCCCGGGACAGGTCAATCAGCCCCAGCATTTT.

At least ten counts were recorded for this clonotype. The V call is TRBV12-3 or TRBV12-4, the J call TRBJ2-1; D perhaps matches TRBD2 (5 bases). V was trimmed by 4 bases and J by 8 bases, leaving 18 bases between them. The CDR3 has 15 residues. The CDR3 DNA follows: TGTGCCAGCAGTTCCGTAATACTAGGTTGGGATGAGCAGTTCTTC. Protein sequence: CASSSVILGWDEQFF.

This clonotype was seen many times. The CDR3 region has the DNA TGTGCCAGCAGTTTACCCCAAACCTACAATGAGCAGTTCTTC. Translated, it gives CASSLPQTYNEQFF. The genes are TRBV28 and TRBJ2-1; D gene ambiguous. There are 14 residues in the CDR3. The V gene lost 2 bases and the J gene lost 2 bases, with 7 bases spanning the gap. In germline, CDR1 is MDHEN, CDR2 SYDVKM.

A note on this clonotype: It may be a read error: a sequence one base away is much more abundant. The chain joins TRBV6-1 to TRBJ2-1, with D uncertain. CDR3 size: 15 residues. Germline lookup yields CDR1 MNHNS and CDR2 SASEGT. The ends were cut back, 3 bases at V and 1 base at J, with 10 bases in the middle. CDR3 protein: CASSEGCGSYNEQFF. The CDR3 DNA follows: TGTGCCAGCAGTGAGGGCTGCGGTTCCTACAATGAGCAGTTCTTC.

The sample holds many counts of this clonotype. The chain employs TRBV7-3 and TRBJ2-4; D remains unclear. The CDR3 has 13 amino acids. Trimming stripped 5 bases from V and 9 bases from J, with 14 bases between. Germline-derived CDR1 and CDR2 are SGHTA and FQGTGA. The CDR3 here is CASSLPDAGIQYF. DNA of the CDR3: TGTGCCAGCAGCCTACCGGACGCAGGCATTCAGTACTTC.

The CDR3 DNA is TGTGCCAGTAGTATCCTTCTACTAGCGGGAATATCCCCCAATGAGCAGTTCTTC. It codes for CASSILLLAGISPNEQFF. This chain connects TRBV19 to TRBJ2-1, with TRBD2 matching over 10 bases. Germline V gene data show CDR1 as LNHDA and CDR2 as SQIVND (reference sequence). The CDR3 is made up of 18 amino acids. V was clipped by 3 bases and J by 6 bases; unmatched bases: 14.